This TCR beta chain is drawn from a study of Graves' ophthalmopathy and Graves' hyperthyroidism (dated by TCRdb to the late 2010s). Broadly, across the study: Peripheral blood was collected at initial diagnosis, before any treatment. After sampling, hyperthyroidism patients received methimazole starting at 30 mg daily, and ophthalmopathy patients received high-dose intravenous methylprednisolone. To tell Graves' ophthalmopathy apart from Graves' hyperthyroidism, and to predict which patients would progress to ophthalmopathy, the study relied on TCR beta repertoire signatures. In total, 135 blood samples were TCR-sequenced: 43 ophthalmopathy, some 75 hyperthyroidism and some 17 hyperthyroidism-to-ophthalmopathy patients. A discovery set of about a hundred patients (under 45 ophthalmopathy, 55 to 65 stable hyperthyroidism) was enrolled to explore V-J signatures distinguishing ophthalmopathy from hyperthyroidism. An independent validation cohort comprised roughly 20 hyperthyroidism patients and roughly 15 patients who later progressed from hyperthyroidism to ophthalmopathy. T-cell repertoires of thyroid tissue and blood were compared in six hyperthyroidism patients. For training and testing, the 100 or so patients in the discovery cohort were randomly divided in a 7:3 ratio.

Stable hyperthyroidism was defined as no progression to ophthalmopathy within 18 months of follow-up. Hyperthyroidism patients were newly diagnosed, with disease duration under 2 months, and aged 18 to 65 years. Anyone with other autoimmune diseases, uncontrolled infections, pregnancy or lactation was excluded from the study. Clinical symptoms, serum thyroxine, TRAb, thyroid ultrasound and orbital computed tomography were used for diagnosis. Using Ficoll-Paque density gradient centrifugation, PBMCs were isolated from 9.5 to 10 ml of fresh peripheral blood. Total RNA was extracted using Trizol reagent, and RNA quality was checked on an Agilent 2100 Bioanalyzer. TCR beta CDR3 regions were amplified from RNA transcripts for repertoire sequencing. The first round was an RT-PCR using HTBI primers with the Qiagen OneStep RT-PCR kit, and this first round was followed by a second-round multiplex PCR, then size selection and purification. Libraries were sequenced paired-end with 100 bp reads on an Illumina HiSeq2000. The authors processed their data as follows. SOAPnuke was used to process the reads, removing any read that contained adapters or uncalled bases, had a mean Phred below 15, or lacked an exact match to the constant primer or identifier. COPE v1.2.5 was used to merge the high-quality paired reads. Each unique nucleotide sequence was defined as a clonotype, and clonotypes were aligned to IMGT TRB V, D and J references with MiTCR v1.1. Analysis was restricted to V-J combinations with a frequency above 0.0001, which covered about 99% of repertoires. For each V-J combination, a TCR clonal expansion and chaos score was defined as F50 clonal expansion divided by the chaos observed in the TCRdist matrix. Welch's t-statistics and random forest were used to reduce features to about a dozen V-J combinations, which were fed into a naive Bayes classifier. Thyroid-blood repertoire similarity was quantified with the Morisita-Horn index. TCRdb cleaned the public reads at Q25 with fastp, built clones with MiXCR and kept in-frame beta chains. All rows with the same CDR3 protein become a single entry with the most common DNA and genes. In this record, the V and J calls reflect TCRdb's handling and not the investigators' own analysis. Here the sample has hundreds of thousands of distinct CDR3 sequences; around a fifth occur a single time. The ten most abundant clones make up roughly 6.9% of the sample.

V was cut back by 6 bases and J by 7 bases, leaving a gap of 16 bases between them. From the cysteine up to the phenylalanine, the CDR3 has a length of 14 residues. Left in the record is the CDR3 DNA by itself, 42 bases read in frame from the first base. The CDR1 and CDR2 encoded by the germline V gene are SNHLY and FYNNEI. Summary of the overall study and its limitations: In validation, the model predicted ophthalmopathy progression with about 64% sensitivity and about 73% specificity; 12 predicted patients were CT-confirmed with GO in a median of about 6.2 months. Among expanded thyroid clonotypes with frequency above 0.001, most also showed up in blood, which suggests that blood repertoires may reflect the thyroid immune response. No statistical method was used to predetermine the sample size, and group allocation was not hidden from the investigators. In cross-validation, the 13-signature model distinguished ophthalmopathy from stable hyperthyroidism with approximately 88% sensitivity and approximately 81% specificity, and in the test set the corresponding values were approximately 80% and 68%.

This clonotype occurred many times. Its recognized antigen is unknown. No quality values exist for individual bases; no much larger clone is one base distant. This TCR was recovered from a woman between 18 and 29 years old with stable Graves' hyperthyroidism. Some clones in this sample may be carry-over from other donors' samples. Donor details come from another sample of the same person, matched by shared clones. Specimen: peripheral blood. The V and J segments used are TRBV2 and TRBJ1-3, and TRBD1 may be the D gene, going by 6 matching bases. The nucleotide sequence reads TGTGCCAGCAGCCCCAGGGGTGTTAGGAACACCATATATTTT. Translated, it gives CASSPRGVRNTIYF.